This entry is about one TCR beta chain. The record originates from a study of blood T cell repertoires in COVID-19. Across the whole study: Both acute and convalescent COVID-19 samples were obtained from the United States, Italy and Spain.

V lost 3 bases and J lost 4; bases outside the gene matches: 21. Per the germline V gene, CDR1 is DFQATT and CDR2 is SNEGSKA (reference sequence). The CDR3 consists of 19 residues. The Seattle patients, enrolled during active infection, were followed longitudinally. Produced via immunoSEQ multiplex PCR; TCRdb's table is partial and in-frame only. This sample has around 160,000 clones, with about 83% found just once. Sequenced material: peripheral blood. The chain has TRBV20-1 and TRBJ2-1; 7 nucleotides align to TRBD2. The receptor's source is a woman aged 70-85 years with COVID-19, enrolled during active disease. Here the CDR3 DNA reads TGCAGTGCTAGTAATCCGGATTTTGCTAGCGGTTTATATTACAATGAGCAGTTCTTC. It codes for CSASNPDFASGLYYNEQFF.